The 9 T cell receptor beta chains presented below share a single source sample, sequenced in a study of T cell repertoires in cytomegalovirus infection. No cognate antigen is known for these TCRs. Via MiXCR, TCRdb re-called the reads, giving one row per CDR3 protein. The sample has 450,000 to 550,000 distinct CDR3 sequences; roughly 43% are singletons. Here the sequenced sample was cultured PBMCs, taken from culture after CMV antigen stimulation. These receptor sequences come from a human donor in good health (CMV status not recorded). Some clones in this sample may be carry-over from other donors' samples.

The rearrangement links TRBV2 to TRBJ2-5; D is undetermined. V was clipped by 8 bases and J by 4 bases, with 8 bases between them. The CDR3 loop spans 11 amino acids. Germline CDR1 SNHLY, CDR2 FYNNEI. CDR3 sequence: CASQVGETQYF. The CDR3 DNA reads as TGTGCCAGCCAAGTAGGAGAGACCCAGTACTTC.

The chain employs TRBV2 and TRBJ1-5; D is undetermined. This CDR3 is built from 13 residues. Germline lookup yields CDR1 SNHLY and CDR2 FYNNEI. The V end was cut by 4 bases, the J end by 7 bases, with 11 bases between. The CDR3 here is CASSASESQPQHF. CDR3 nucleotide sequence: TGTGCCAGCAGTGCGAGTGAGAGCCAGCCCCAGCATTTT.

The chain has TRBV7-4 and TRBJ1-6; the D is unclear. This CDR3 is built from 13 residues. The V end lost 2 bases, the J end lost 9 bases, and 8 bases lay between the germline ends. Per germline, CDR1 SGHVT and CDR2 SQSDAQ. CDR3 sequence: CASSLQESSPLHF. The DNA of the CDR3 is TGTGCCAGCAGCTTACAGGAGTCTTCACCCCTCCACTTT.

This clonotype has at least ten counts. V and J are TRBV7-2 and TRBJ1-3; no clear D gene. This CDR3 contains 12 residues. Per the germline V gene, CDR1 is SGHTA and CDR2 is FQGNSA. Trimming removed 5 bases from V and 7 bases from J, with 9 bases in between. The DNA of the CDR3 is TGTGCCAGCAGCGTGGCGGGGAACACCATATATTTT. It encodes CASSVAGNTIYF.

This clonotype was observed at least ten times. The chain couples TRBV11-1 to TRBJ2-2; 8 positions match TRBD2. After removal of 2 bases from V and 6 bases from J, the junction contained 8 bases not matched to a gene. CDR3 length: 16 residues. Germline V gives CDR1 SGHAT, CDR2 FQDESV (reference sequence). In DNA, the CDR3 is TGTGCCAGCAGCTTACGAGCGGGGGCCGGGGCCGGGGAGCTGTTTTTT. Translation gives CASSLRAGAGAGELFF. The full variable domain, with the rest looked up from reference TRBV11-1 and TRBJ2-2, is EAEVAQSPRYKITEKSQAVAFWCDPISGHATLYWYRQILGQGPELLVQFQDESVVDDSQLPKDRFSAERLKGVDSTLKIQPAELGDSAMYLCASSLRAGAGAGELFFGEGSRLTVL.

The chain joins TRBV7-2 to TRBJ2-1, with unresolved D. V lost 4 bases and J 12 bases, leaving 13 bases between the germline ends. The CDR3 runs to 12 residues. CDR1 is SGHTA, CDR2 FQGNSA, per germline. The CDR3 loop is CASSSTHYGQFF. CDR3 sequence (DNA): TGTGCCAGCAGCTCCACACACTACGGGCAGTTCTTC.

This chain joins TRBV20-1 and TRBJ2-7; 9 bases match TRBD2. CDR1 is DFQATT and CDR2 is SNEGSKA in the germline V gene (reference sequence). The CDR3 is 15 amino acids. The ends lost 0 bases at V and 1 base at J; junction bases unmatched: 4. The CDR3 region has the DNA TGCAGTGCTAGAGACGGCGGGAGGGGTTCCTACGAGCAGTACTTC. It translates to CSARDGGRGSYEQYF.

The CDR3 loop is CSARAEGGNTEAFF. DNA for the CDR3: TGCAGTGCTAGGGCCGAGGGGGGGAACACTGAAGCTTTCTTT. The chain recombines TRBV20-1 with TRBJ1-1, with a possible D match to TRBD1 (6 bases). Trimming stripped 3 bases from V and 1 base from J, with 12 bases between. The length of the CDR3 is 14 residues. The V gene's germline CDR1 is DFQATT and CDR2 SNEGSKA (reference sequence).

This clonotype appeared a few times. The gene calls are TRBV6-6 and TRBJ1-5, with D perhaps TRBD1 (5 bases). V was shortened by 7 bases and J by 5 bases, with 9 bases between the two germline ends. Germline V lookup: CDR1 MNHNY, CDR2 SVGAGI (reference sequence). The CDR3 is 12 amino acids. The DNA for the CDR3 is TGTGCCAGCAACATACAGGATCAGCCCCAGCATTTT. It codes for CASNIQDQPQHF.